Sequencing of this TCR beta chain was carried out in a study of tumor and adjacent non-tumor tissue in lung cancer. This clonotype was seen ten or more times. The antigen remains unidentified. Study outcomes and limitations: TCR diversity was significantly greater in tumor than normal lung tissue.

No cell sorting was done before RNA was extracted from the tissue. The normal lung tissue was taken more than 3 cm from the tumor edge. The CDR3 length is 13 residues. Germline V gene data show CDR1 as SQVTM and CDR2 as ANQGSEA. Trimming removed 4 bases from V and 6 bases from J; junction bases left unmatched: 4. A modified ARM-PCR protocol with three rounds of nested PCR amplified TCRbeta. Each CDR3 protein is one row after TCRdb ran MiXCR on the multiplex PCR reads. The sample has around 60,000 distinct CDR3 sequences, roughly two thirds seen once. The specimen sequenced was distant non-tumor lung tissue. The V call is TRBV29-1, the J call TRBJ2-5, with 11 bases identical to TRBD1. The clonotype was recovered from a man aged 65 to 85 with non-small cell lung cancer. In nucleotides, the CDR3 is TGCAGCGTTGGGACAGGGGGCAAAAAGACCCAGTACTTC. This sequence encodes CSVGTGGKKTQYF.